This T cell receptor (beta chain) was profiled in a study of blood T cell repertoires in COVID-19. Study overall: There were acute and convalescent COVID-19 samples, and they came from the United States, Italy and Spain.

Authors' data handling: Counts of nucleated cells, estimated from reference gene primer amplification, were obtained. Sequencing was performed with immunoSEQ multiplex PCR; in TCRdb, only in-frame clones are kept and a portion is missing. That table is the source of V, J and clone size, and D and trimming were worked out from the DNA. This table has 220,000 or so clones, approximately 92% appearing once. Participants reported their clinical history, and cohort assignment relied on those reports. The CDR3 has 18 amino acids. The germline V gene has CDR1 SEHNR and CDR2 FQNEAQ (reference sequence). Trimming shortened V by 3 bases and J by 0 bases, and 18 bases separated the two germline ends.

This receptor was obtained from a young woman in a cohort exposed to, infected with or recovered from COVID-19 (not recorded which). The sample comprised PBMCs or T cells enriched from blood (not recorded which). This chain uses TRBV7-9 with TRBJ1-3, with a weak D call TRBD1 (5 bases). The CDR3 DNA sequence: TGTGCCAGCAGCTTCTGGCTGCCCAGGGCCCGCTCTGGAAACACCATATATTTT. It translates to CASSFWLPRARSGNTIYF.